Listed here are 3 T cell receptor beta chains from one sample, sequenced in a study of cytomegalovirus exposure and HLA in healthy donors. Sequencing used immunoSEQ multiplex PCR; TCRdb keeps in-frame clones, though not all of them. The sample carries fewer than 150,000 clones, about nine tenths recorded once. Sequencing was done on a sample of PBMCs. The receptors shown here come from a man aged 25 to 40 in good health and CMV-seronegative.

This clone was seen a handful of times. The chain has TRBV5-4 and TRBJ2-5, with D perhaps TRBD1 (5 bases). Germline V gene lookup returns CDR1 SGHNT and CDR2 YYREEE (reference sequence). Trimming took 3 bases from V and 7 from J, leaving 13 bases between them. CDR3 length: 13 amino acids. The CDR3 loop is CASSSQGQGTQYF. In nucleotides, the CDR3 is TGTGCCAGCAGCTCCCAGGGCCAGGGGACCCAGTACTTC.

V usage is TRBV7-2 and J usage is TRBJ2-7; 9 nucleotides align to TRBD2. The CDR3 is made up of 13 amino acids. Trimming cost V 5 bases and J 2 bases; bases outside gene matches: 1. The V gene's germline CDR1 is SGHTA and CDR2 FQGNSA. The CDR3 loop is CASSASGAYEQYF. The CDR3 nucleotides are TGTGCCAGCAGCGCTAGCGGGGCCTACGAGCAGTACTTC.

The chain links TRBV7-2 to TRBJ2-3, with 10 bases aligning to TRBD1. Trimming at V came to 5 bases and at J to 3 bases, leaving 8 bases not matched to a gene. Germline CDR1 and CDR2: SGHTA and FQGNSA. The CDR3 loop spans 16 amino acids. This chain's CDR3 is CASSITGQGSTDTQYF. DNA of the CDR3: TGTGCCAGCAGCATTACGGGACAGGGGAGTACAGATACGCAGTATTTT.